This TCR beta chain emerged from a study of PD-1 blockade in mismatch repair-deficient tumors. Study-wide results and limits: Tumor-resident clones, often absent from pretreatment blood, expanded after pembrolizumab and then contracted.

Concerning this clone: The antigen remains unidentified.

Generated by immunoSEQ multiplex PCR, the TCRdb table keeps only in-frame clones and is missing some. The sample lists under 95,000 clones, roughly 80% occurring once. The CDR3 has 14 residues. J gave up 6 bases and V 6 bases, and 7 bases lay outside the gene matches. Per germline, CDR1 LNHDA and CDR2 SQIVND (reference sequence). The sequence was obtained from an adult with mismatch repair-deficient cancer. The chain employs TRBV19 and TRBJ2-1; 8 bases fit TRBD2. This specimen was peripheral blood, taken 12 weeks after starting pembrolizumab. The CDR3 DNA follows: TGTGCCAGTAGGTCCCTAGCGGGCTCCAATGAGCAGTTCTTC. This sequence encodes CASRSLAGSNEQFF.